The next 31 T cell receptor beta chains were all read from a single sample in a study of blood T cell repertoires in COVID-19 (dated by TCRdb to about 2020). The library was prepared using the immunoSEQ multiplex PCR assay. Not all clones reach the TCRdb copy of this immuneACCESS table, which keeps in-frame sequences only. Checked studies attribute under half of the gap to unresolved V genes and leave the rest unexplained. The sample data list fewer than 350,000 clones, and around nine tenths of these were observed just once. The ten largest clones take up approximately 1% of the sample. The sequencing input was PBMCs or T cells enriched from blood (not recorded which). Receptors originate from a woman in her twenties or thirties who had been exposed to COVID-19.

This clone was seen only once. The V and J genes are TRBV6-5 and TRBJ1-5; 7 positions agree with TRBD1. This CDR3 comprises 13 residues. V was pared by 7 bases and J by 7 bases, with 7 bases of the junction left unmatched. CDR1 and CDR2 from the germline V gene are MNHEY and SVGAGI. CDR3 loop: CASKRGTDQPQHF. The CDR3, as DNA: TGTGCCAGCAAAAGGGGGACAGACCAGCCCCAGCATTTT.

The CDR3 spells CASSSMVGGQGLNTEAFF. The CDR3 nucleotides are TGCGCCAGCAGCTCCATGGTGGGGGGACAGGGTTTGAACACTGAAGCTTTCTTT. This chain joins TRBV5-1 and TRBJ1-1; 9 nucleotides line up with TRBD1. Germline V lookup: CDR1 SGHRS, CDR2 YFSETQ. V lost 3 bases to trimming and J lost 0 bases; unmatched junction nucleotides: 12. CDR3 length: 18 residues.

The chain is built from TRBV7-6 and TRBJ2-7, with no clear D. V gave up 2 bases and J gave up 7 bases, with 9 bases separating them. Germline V CDR1 and CDR2: SGHVS, FNYEAQ. The CDR3 is made up of 12 amino acids. CDR3 sequence reads: CASSLPRGEQYF. The CDR3 DNA sequence: TGTGCCAGCAGCTTACCCCGCGGAGAGCAGTACTTC.

This chain links TRBV30 with TRBJ2-5; D is possibly TRBD2 (5 bases). The CDR3 sequence is 14 residues long. The germline V gene encodes CDR1 GTSNPN and CDR2 SVGIG (reference sequence). Between the trimmed V and J ends, which lost 2 bases and 1 base, there was a span of 11 bases. Written as DNA, the CDR3 is TGTGCCTGGAGTCCAGGACTGGCCCAAGAGACCCAGTACTTC. The encoded protein is CAWSPGLAQETQYF.

The chain couples TRBV5-6 to TRBJ2-7, with D unclear. Germline values: CDR1 SGHDT, CDR2 YYEEEE. The CDR3 length is 14 residues. V lost 0 bases and J lost 7, with 14 bases in between. Here the CDR3 reads CASSLAVFSGEQYF. CDR3 sequence (DNA): TGTGCCAGCAGCTTGGCTGTGTTCTCGGGTGAGCAGTACTTC.

This clone appeared a single time. The rearrangement uses TRBV12-3 or TRBV12-4 and TRBJ2-3; TRBD1 is a possible D gene (5 bases). The CDR3 length is 11 residues. Between the trimmed V and J ends, which lost 8 bases and 4 bases, there was a span of 7 bases. CDR3 coding DNA: TGTGCCAGCGGGGCTGCAGATACGCAGTATTTT. Its protein is CASGAADTQYF.

This chain joins TRBV11-2 and TRBJ2-1, with D perhaps TRBD1 (7 bases). The CDR3 sequence is 16 residues long. The ends were cut back, 6 bases at V and 3 bases at J, with 18 bases in the middle. The germline gives CDR1 SGHAT, CDR2 FQNNGV. CDR3 residues: CASSVGFRGDYNEQFF. The CDR3 region has the DNA TGTGCCAGCAGTGTGGGGTTCAGGGGGGACTACAATGAGCAGTTCTTC.

J is TRBJ2-5 and V is TRBV12-5, with 8 bases fitting TRBD1. This CDR3 is built from 19 residues. CDR1 LGHNT and CDR2 FRNRAP come from the germline V gene. V was clipped by 0 bases and J by 0 bases; unmatched bases: 12. The CDR3 loop is CASGLVLGLDRVYQETQYF. CDR3 bases: TGTGCTAGTGGTTTGGTACTTGGTCTGGACAGGGTGTACCAAGAGACCCAGTACTTC.

J is TRBJ2-7 and V is TRBV28, with 11 bases matching TRBD1. This CDR3 has 15 amino acids. Germline V lookup: CDR1 MDHEN, CDR2 SYDVKM. V was clipped by 4 bases and J by 3 bases; unmatched bases: 5. CDR3: CASSSWTGGGYEQYF. Written as DNA, the CDR3 is TGTGCCAGCAGTTCTTGGACAGGGGGCGGCTACGAGCAGTACTTC.

This clone was picked up a small number of times. The sample has other DNA sequences that encode this CDR3 too. This sequence joins TRBV20-1 and TRBJ2-5; weak D call: TRBD2 (5 bases). The V gene lost 5 bases and the J gene lost 5 bases, with 9 bases spanning the gap. This CDR3 comprises 11 residues. Germline V gene sequence: CDR1 DFQATT, CDR2 SNEGSKA (reference sequence). CDR3 residues: CSAPPGETQYF. DNA for the CDR3: TGCAGTGCTCCGCCGGGGGAGACCCAGTACTTC.

The gene calls are TRBV4-1 and TRBJ2-1, with TRBD2 as a possible D gene (6 bases). This CDR3 is 15 amino acids long. CDR1 is MGHRA and CDR2 is YSYEKL in the germline V gene. V was pared by 0 bases and J by 4 bases, with 10 bases between. The CDR3 protein is CASSQDPGAYNEQFF. The CDR3 bases are TGCGCCAGCAGCCAAGATCCGGGAGCGTACAATGAGCAGTTCTTC.

This chain uses TRBV9 with TRBJ2-2; possibly TRBD1 for D (6 bases). The CDR3 contains 15 residues. V was clipped by 0 bases and J by 4 bases, with 10 bases between them. Per germline, CDR1 SGDLS and CDR2 YYNGEE. The CDR3 bases are TGTGCCAGCAGCGTAGTAGGGGGATCCACCGGGGAGCTGTTTTTT. Its translation is CASSVVGGSTGELFF.

The chain carries TRBV19 and TRBJ2-1, with 8 bases identical to TRBD2. Germline values: CDR1 LNHDA, CDR2 SQIVND (reference sequence). The V gene end was trimmed by 1 base and the J gene end by 7 bases; junction bases not matched to a gene: 6. The CDR3 is made up of 15 amino acids. The CDR3: CASSIAGGPSNEQFF. CDR3 nucleotide sequence: TGTGCCAGTAGTATAGCGGGAGGGCCCTCTAATGAGCAGTTCTTC.

The chain employs TRBV6-2 or TRBV6-3 and TRBJ2-2, with D possibly TRBD2 on 6 matching bases. Germline V CDR1 and CDR2: MNHEY, SVGEGT. V shed 6 bases and J shed 5 bases, with 16 bases lying between them. The CDR3 sequence is 15 residues long. The CDR3 coding sequence is TGTGCCAGCAGCTTTCTAGCGCTGGGGACCGGGGAGCTGTTTTTT. Its protein is CASSFLALGTGELFF.

J is TRBJ1-1 and V is TRBV5-1; no clear D. Germline CDR1 and CDR2: SGHRS and YFSETQ. V lost 0 bases, J lost 1 base, and 10 bases lay in between. CDR3 size: 15 residues. CDR3 amino acids: CASSLGRTANTEAFF. The CDR3, as DNA: TGCGCCAGCAGCTTGGGTCGAACAGCGAACACTGAAGCTTTCTTT.

The V and J genes are TRBV7-3 and TRBJ2-1; 16 bases align to TRBD2. J lost 15 bases, V lost 3 bases, and 5 bases had no gene match. The length of the CDR3 is 14 residues. Germline-derived CDR1 and CDR2 are SGHTA and FQGTGA. DNA for the CDR3: TGTGCCAGCAGCTTGGGACTAGCGGGAGGGCATGTGTTCTTC. Amino acid sequence: CASSLGLAGGHVFF. The full variable domain, its missing parts supplied by reference TRBV7-3 and TRBJ2-1, is GAGVSQTPSNKVTEKGKYVELRCDPISGHTALYWYRQSLGQGPEFLIYFQGTGAADDSGLPNDRFFAVRPEGSVSTLKIQRTERGDSAVYLCASSLGLAGGHVFFGPGTRLTVL.

The chain has TRBV4-1 and TRBJ1-5; 8 bases match TRBD1. The trim removed 0 bases at V and 6 bases at J, leaving 10 bases unmatched. Germline CDR1 MGHRA, CDR2 YSYEKL. There are 17 residues in the CDR3. CDR3 region: CASSQDSRTGRSQPQHF. DNA for the CDR3: TGCGCCAGCAGCCAAGATTCACGGACAGGGAGAAGTCAGCCCCAGCATTTT.

The chain links TRBV7-3 to TRBJ2-1; 8 nucleotides agree with TRBD2. The CDR3 loop spans 14 amino acids. The germline CDR1 and CDR2 sequences are SGHTA and FQGTGA. The junction had 5 bases not matched to a gene; V was cut back by 2 bases and J by 8 bases. CDR3 bases: TGTGCCAGCAGCTTATACGGGAGGGCCGATGAGCAGTTCTTC. The encoded protein is CASSLYGRADEQFF.

This chain joins TRBV10-3 and TRBJ2-2, with 8 positions matching TRBD2. The CDR3 covers 14 residues. The junction had 9 bases not matched to a gene; V was cut back by 8 bases and J by 7 bases. CDR1 and CDR2 from the germline V gene are ENHRY and SYGVKD. Here the CDR3 DNA reads TGTGCCATCTACAGCGGGAGTGGGAGCGGGGAGCTGTTTTTT. It translates to CAIYSGSGSGELFF.

J is TRBJ1-5 and V is TRBV19; D is unclear. This CDR3 is built from 14 residues. V lost 3 bases and J lost 6, with 12 bases in between. The V gene's germline CDR1 is LNHDA and CDR2 SQIVND (reference sequence). The CDR3 region has the DNA TGTGCCAGTAGTATTGCTCGGGTGGCTCAGCCCCAGCATTTT. It specifies CASSIARVAQPQHF. Full variable domain (rest looked up from reference TRBV19 and TRBJ1-5): DGGITQSPKYLFRKEGQNVTLSCEQNLNHDAMYWYRQDPGQGLRLIYYSQIVNDFQKGDIAEGYSVSREKKESFPLTVTSAQKNPTAFYLCASSIARVAQPQHFGDGTRLSIL.

The chain carries TRBV11-3 and TRBJ2-2; D gene unclear. The CDR3 runs 13 residues. CDR1 and CDR2 from the germline V gene are SGHNT and YENEEA. V was pared by 4 bases and J by 6 bases, with 9 bases between. CDR3 residues: CASSSRISGELFF. The CDR3 DNA reads as TGTGCCAGCAGCTCCAGAATTTCCGGGGAGCTGTTTTTT.

The gene calls are TRBV5-1 and TRBJ2-5; 11 nucleotides line up with TRBD2. After removal of 0 bases from V and 5 bases from J, the junction contained 6 bases not matched to a gene. CDR1 and CDR2 from the germline V gene are SGHRS and YFSETQ. This CDR3 spans 16 amino acids. The CDR3 loop is CASSLDTSGSLETQYF. CDR3 nucleotides: TGCGCCAGCAGCTTGGACACTAGCGGGAGTTTGGAGACCCAGTACTTC.

This sequence joins TRBV29-1 and TRBJ2-1, with 8 bases matching TRBD2. Germline CDR1 SQVTM, CDR2 ANQGSEA. The CDR3 runs 14 residues. V gave up 6 bases and J gave up 4 bases; unmatched junction bases: 8. The CDR3 is CSVAGTSLYNEQFF. Written as DNA, the CDR3 is TGCAGCGTAGCCGGGACTAGTTTATACAATGAGCAGTTCTTC.

The V call is TRBV12-3 or TRBV12-4, the J call TRBJ2-7; 9 bases are shared with TRBD1. V shed 3 bases, J shed 5 bases, and the junction held 2 bases outside the gene matches. The length of the CDR3 is 13 residues. The CDR3 is CASSLWDRDEQYF. Here the CDR3 DNA reads TGTGCCAGCAGTTTGTGGGACAGGGACGAGCAGTACTTC.

This clone is a singleton in its sample. The chain recombines TRBV29-1 with TRBJ2-2; no definite D call. Trimming shortened V by 6 bases and J by 7 bases, and 9 bases separated the two germline ends. The CDR3 is made up of 11 amino acids. Per germline, CDR1 SQVTM and CDR2 ANQGSEA. CDR3 residues: CSVSSVGELFF. The CDR3 DNA follows: TGCAGCGTATCCTCTGTCGGGGAGCTGTTTTTT.

The chain couples TRBV24-1 to TRBJ1-2; the D gene is possibly TRBD1 (6 bases). The CDR3 is 15 residues long. Per the germline V gene, CDR1 is KGHDR and CDR2 is SFDVKD. V was clipped by 2 bases and J by 2 bases, with 11 bases between them. The CDR3 sequence is CATSDSNTGNYGYTF. The CDR3 DNA reads TGTGCCACCAGTGATTCCAACACAGGGAACTATGGCTACACCTTC.

This sequence joins TRBV5-1 and TRBJ1-1; TRBD1 matches at 7 bases. The CDR3 extends over 14 amino acids. Germline CDR1 SGHRS, CDR2 YFSETQ. The ends lost 2 bases at V and 3 bases at J; junction bases unmatched: 4. This chain's CDR3 is CASSFIGGDTEAFF. CDR3 DNA: TGCGCCAGCAGCTTTATAGGGGGCGACACTGAAGCTTTCTTT.

This chain joins TRBV28 and TRBJ1-6; 9 nucleotides match TRBD1. The CDR3 consists of 17 residues. Germline CDR1 and CDR2: MDHEN and SYDVKM. V was pared by 5 bases and J by 5 bases, with 10 bases of the junction left unmatched. The CDR3 DNA follows: TGTGCCAGCAGTCTCTACCGACAGGGGGTGGATAATTCACCCCTCCACTTT. It translates to CASSLYRQGVDNSPLHF.

This chain links TRBV9 with TRBJ2-5; possible D gene TRBD2, 5 bases. This CDR3 contains 13 residues. Per the germline V gene, CDR1 is SGDLS and CDR2 is YYNGEE. With 0 bases removed from V and 5 bases from J, the gap between germline ends came to 8 bases. In DNA form, the CDR3 reads TGTGCCAGCAGCGTAGGACCGGGGGAGACCCAGTACTTC. Protein product: CASSVGPGETQYF.

This clone was recorded at least ten times. The chain recombines TRBV4-1 with TRBJ2-3; D remains unclear. This CDR3 has 15 residues. V was trimmed by 0 bases and J by 0 bases, leaving 7 bases between them. Germline CDR1 MGHRA, CDR2 YSYEKL. CDR3 nucleotides: TGCGCCAGCAGCCAAGAGTCGACTAGCACAGATACGCAGTATTTT. Residues: CASSQESTSTDTQYF.

The chain links TRBV6-1 to TRBJ2-5; 7 bases line up with TRBD1. J lost 5 bases, V lost 11 bases, and 14 bases had no gene match. CDR1 MNHNS and CDR2 SASEGT come from the germline V gene. The CDR3 covers 14 residues. CDR3 coding DNA: TGTGCCGCCAGGGGGAACTGGCGCAGGGAGACCCAGTACTTC. Translating it yields CAARGNWRRETQYF.